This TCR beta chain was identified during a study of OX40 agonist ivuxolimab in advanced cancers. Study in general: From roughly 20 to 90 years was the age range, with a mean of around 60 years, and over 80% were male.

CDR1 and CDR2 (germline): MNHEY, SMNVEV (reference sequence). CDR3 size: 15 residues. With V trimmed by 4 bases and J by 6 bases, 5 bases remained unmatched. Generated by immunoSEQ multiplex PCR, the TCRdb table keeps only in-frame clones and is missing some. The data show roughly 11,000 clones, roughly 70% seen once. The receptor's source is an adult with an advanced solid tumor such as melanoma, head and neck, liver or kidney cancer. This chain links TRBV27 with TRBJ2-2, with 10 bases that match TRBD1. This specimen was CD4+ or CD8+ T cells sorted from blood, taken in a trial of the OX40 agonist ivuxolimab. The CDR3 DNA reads TGTGCCAGCAGTTCGACAGGGGGCGCGCCCGGGGAGCTGTTTTTT. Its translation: CASSSTGGAPGELFF.